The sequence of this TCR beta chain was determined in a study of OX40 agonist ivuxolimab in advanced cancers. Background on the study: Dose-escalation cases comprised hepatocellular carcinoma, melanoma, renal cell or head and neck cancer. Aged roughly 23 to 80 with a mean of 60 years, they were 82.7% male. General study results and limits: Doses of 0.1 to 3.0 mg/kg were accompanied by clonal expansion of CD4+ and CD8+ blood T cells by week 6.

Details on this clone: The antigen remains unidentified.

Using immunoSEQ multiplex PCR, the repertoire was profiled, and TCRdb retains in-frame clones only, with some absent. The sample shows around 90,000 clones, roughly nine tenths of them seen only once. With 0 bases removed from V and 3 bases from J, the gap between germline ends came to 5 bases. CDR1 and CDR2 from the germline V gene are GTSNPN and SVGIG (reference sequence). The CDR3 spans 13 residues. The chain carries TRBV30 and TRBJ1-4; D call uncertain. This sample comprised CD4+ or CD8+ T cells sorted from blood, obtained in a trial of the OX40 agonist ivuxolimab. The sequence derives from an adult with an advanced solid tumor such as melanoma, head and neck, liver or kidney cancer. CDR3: CAWSVGSNEKLFF. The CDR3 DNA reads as TGTGCCTGGAGTGTGGGGTCTAATGAAAAACTGTTTTTT.